This T cell receptor beta chain is drawn from a study of blood T cell repertoires in COVID-19. Looking at the study overall: Acute-phase and convalescent COVID-19 samples originated in the United States, Italy and Spain. T cells, B-cell-depleted T cells, or PBMCs provided the cDNA or gDNA that served as material.

Original data processing: Reference gene primer amplification gave estimated nucleated cell counts. Assay: immunoSEQ multiplex PCR; the TCRdb copy retains only in-frame clones and omits some. D and trimming were read from the DNA, whereas the V and J calls and clone size are those reported in that table. Of about 220,000 clones in the sample, approximately 81% are singletons; the top ten hold 5% to 6.5%. The CDR3 loop spans 15 amino acids. Germline CDR1 SNHLY, CDR2 FYNNEI. The junction had 6 bases not matched to a gene; V was cut back by 5 bases and J by 3 bases. Sequencing was performed on peripheral blood. The receptor comes from an older woman who had recovered from COVID-19. The chain uses TRBV2 and TRBJ1-4, with 7 bases lining up with TRBD1. DNA of the CDR3: TGTGCCAGCAGTTACTTGGGACAGCCTAATGAAAAACTGTTTTTT. Residues: CASSYLGQPNEKLFF.